These 13 T cell receptor beta chains share one sample of origin, sequenced in a study of PD-L1 blockade in urothelial cancer listed by TCRdb under 2017. The time point label for this specimen denotes: peripheral blood 6 weeks after treatment start. The library was generated by the immunoSEQ multiplex PCR assay. TCRdb obtained this table from immuneACCESS and retained in-frame rearrangements with V and J assigned. These tables miss some clones; where compared with another copy, unresolved V genes account for less than half of the shortfall, and the remainder is unexplained. This sample gives some 30,000 clones in total; around three quarters of them show up just once. The leading ten clones occupy about 3% of the sample. This specimen was PBMCs, taken around atezolizumab (anti-PD-L1) treatment. The receptors here all came from a man between 65 and 85 years old with urothelial cancer.

The chain recombines TRBV5-1 with TRBJ2-7, with D possibly being TRBD2 (6 bases). The V end lost 2 bases, the J end lost 7 bases, and 19 bases lay between the germline ends. CDR1 and CDR2 from the germline V gene are SGHRS and YFSETQ. This CDR3 is built from 15 residues. In DNA form, the CDR3 reads TGCGCCAGCAGCTTTACGGGAGCCGCATTGGGGGAGCAGTACTTC. Protein: CASSFTGAALGEQYF.

The DNA for the CDR3 is TGTGCCAGCCGAACCGCGGGACAGGGCTCCTACAATGAGCAGTTCTTC. It specifies CASRTAGQGSYNEQFF. The chain joins TRBV5-8 to TRBJ2-1, with 9 nucleotides matching TRBD1. V trimming: 7 bases; J trimming: 0 bases; junction bases outside the gene matches: 8. CDR1 and CDR2 from the germline V gene are SGHTS and YDEGEE. The length of the CDR3 is 16 residues.

This clone was counted once. The chain couples TRBV7-8 to TRBJ2-5, with 7 bases identical to TRBD1. Germline V gives CDR1 SGHVS, CDR2 FQNEAQ. V was clipped by 7 bases and J by 2 bases; unmatched bases: 1. There are 12 residues in the CDR3. This CDR3 reads CASTGGQETQYF. CDR3 DNA: TGTGCCAGCACAGGGGGACAAGAGACCCAGTACTTC.

V and J are TRBV19 and TRBJ1-1; D is perhaps TRBD1 (5 bases). The CDR3 is 15 amino acids. Trimming removed 6 bases from V and 1 base from J, with 15 bases in between. Germline lookup yields CDR1 LNHDA and CDR2 SQIVND (reference sequence). CDR3 nucleotides: TGTGCCAGTAGACCCAGGGTGTCCGAGAACACTGAAGCTTTCTTT. It specifies CASRPRVSENTEAFF.

In DNA form, the CDR3 reads TGTGCCAGCAGCTCACCCGGGACAGGGCGCGGGGGGAATGGCTACACCTTC. Encoded protein: CASSSPGTGRGGNGYTF. This chain connects TRBV7-2 to TRBJ1-2; 9 bases agree with TRBD1. Per germline, CDR1 SGHTA and CDR2 FQGNSA. The trim removed 4 bases at V and 6 bases at J, leaving 15 bases unmatched. This CDR3 is 17 amino acids long.

CDR3 protein: CAISEDSLGQFF. The CDR3 DNA is TGTGCCATCAGTGAAGACTCCCTGGGGCAGTTCTTC. The chain couples TRBV10-3 to TRBJ2-1, with D uncertain. The CDR3 length is 12 residues. Trimming removed 3 bases from V and 12 bases from J, with 12 bases in between. Germline CDR1 reads ENHRY; CDR2 reads SYGVKD.

This clone turned up a few times. The V gene is TRBV7-3, the J gene TRBJ2-3; the match to TRBD2 covers 9 bases. V was pared by 5 bases and J by 2 bases, with 11 bases of the junction left unmatched. The CDR3 is 17 amino acids. The V gene's germline CDR1 is SGHTA and CDR2 FQGTGA. In DNA, the CDR3 is TGTGCCAGCAGCCACGGACCGGGACTAGCCCTCACAGATACGCAGTATTTT. This sequence encodes CASSHGPGLALTDTQYF.

This clone was seen a few times. This rearrangement joins TRBV27 to TRBJ2-7, with D hard to call. Germline lookup yields CDR1 MNHEY and CDR2 SMNVEV (reference sequence). Trimming removed 0 bases from V and 4 bases from J, with 13 bases in between. CDR3 length equals 15 residues. The DNA for the CDR3 is TGTGCCAGCAGTTTATCGGGCAGGATATTATACGAGCAGTACTTC. This codes for CASSLSGRILYEQYF.

V and J are TRBV29-1 and TRBJ2-5; 8 nucleotides match TRBD2. Germline CDR1 is SQVTM and CDR2 is ANQGSEA. CDR3 length equals 14 residues. V dropped 6 bases and J dropped 4; count of bases not matched to a gene: 10. CDR3 sequence reads: CSVAGEALGETQYF. For the CDR3, the DNA is TGCAGCGTAGCGGGAGAAGCCCTGGGAGAGACCCAGTACTTC.

This clone was observed a few times. J is TRBJ1-1 and V is TRBV5-1, with D possibly being TRBD1 (5 bases). Trimming took off 3 bases at V and 8 bases at J, with 14 bases between the two ends. This CDR3 comprises 13 residues. Germline V gives CDR1 SGHRS, CDR2 YFSETQ. The CDR3 DNA reads as TGCGCCAGCAGCTCAGGGCCATCCGCAGAAGCTTTCTTT. Translating gives CASSSGPSAEAFF.

The CDR3 DNA sequence: TGTGCCAGCAGCCCTGAACAGGGTACCGAGCAGTACTTC. Protein product: CASSPEQGTEQYF. The chain is built from TRBV7-8 and TRBJ2-7; D might be TRBD1 (6 bases). The germline gives CDR1 SGHVS, CDR2 FQNEAQ. Trimming removed 5 bases from V and 6 bases from J, with 14 bases in between. This CDR3 spans 13 amino acids. The full variable domain, rest sourced from reference TRBV7-8 and TRBJ2-7, is GAGVSQSPRYKVAKRGQDVALRCDPISGHVSLFWYQQALGQGPEFLTYFQNEAQLDKSGLPSDRFFAERPEGSVSTLKIQRTQQEDSAVYLCASSPEQGTEQYFGPGTRLTVT.

The chain uses TRBV6-6 and TRBJ1-6, with D possibly matching TRBD1 (5 bases). CDR1 and CDR2 (germline): MNHNY, SVGAGI (reference sequence). The ends were cut back, 3 bases at V and 0 bases at J, with 9 bases in the middle. The CDR3 contains 16 residues. This CDR3 reads CASSYGQISYNSPLHF. CDR3 coding DNA: TGTGCCAGCAGTTATGGACAAATCTCCTATAATTCACCCCTCCACTTT.

The V and J genes are TRBV6-4 and TRBJ2-2; 9 bases line up with TRBD2. CDR1 is MRHNA, CDR2 SNTAGT, per germline. CDR3 length: 15 amino acids. The ends lost 2 bases at V and 5 bases at J; junction bases unmatched: 3. The CDR3 coding sequence is TGTGCCAGCAGTGACGGCGGGGGGGCGACCGGGGAGCTGTTTTTT. Translated, it gives CASSDGGGATGELFF.